Below are 26 T cell receptor beta chains sequenced from a single sample in a study of beta chain features in type 1 diabetes. Sequenced material consisted of expressed TCRB transcripts (all of the isolated RNA was reverse transcribed). Repertoires were generated with immunoSEQ multiplex PCR, while TCRdb's copy carries only in-frame clones and drops some. The data show about 250,000 clones, 14% seen once. The sequenced material came from naive CD4+ T cells from blood. The receptors shown here come from a woman between 35 and 50 years old in good health.

The chain uses TRBV18 and TRBJ1-4; 7 bases are shared with TRBD1. Looked up from germline, CDR1 is KGHSH and CDR2 is LQKENI. This CDR3 is 17 amino acids long. V shed 3 bases and J 5 bases; nucleotides not matched to a gene: 12. This CDR3 reads CASSPLDSGGGNEKLFF. CDR3 nucleotides: TGTGCCAGCTCACCTTTGGACTCAGGGGGAGGAAATGAAAAACTGTTTTTT.

There are a few counts of this clone. The genes are TRBV19 and TRBJ1-2; 11 nucleotides match TRBD1. CDR3 length: 15 residues. Germline trimming cut 6 bases from V and 3 bases from J; bases unmatched to any gene: 6. CDR1 is LNHDA and CDR2 is SQIVND in the germline V gene (reference sequence). CDR3 nucleotides: TGTGCCAGTAGGGACAGGGGGCGCCTGGACTATGGCTACACCTTC. Residues: CASRDRGRLDYGYTF.

This clone was counted only a few times. This chain joins TRBV6-1 and TRBJ2-7, with 13 positions matching TRBD2. Germline CDR1 is MNHNS and CDR2 is SASEGT. CDR3 length: 17 amino acids. V shed 4 bases, J shed 0 bases, and the junction held 6 bases outside the gene matches. The CDR3 sequence is CASSGTSGGRSSYEQYF. DNA of the CDR3: TGTGCCAGCAGTGGGACTAGCGGGGGCCGAAGCTCCTACGAGCAGTACTTC.

This clone has more than one count but fewer than ten. This chain links TRBV4-3 with TRBJ1-6, with D possibly matching TRBD1 (5 bases). CDR3 length equals 14 residues. Germline V gene lookup returns CDR1 LGHNA and CDR2 YSLEER. Trimming took 3 bases from V and 7 from J, leaving 10 bases between them. CDR3 amino acids: CASSQEPGNSPLHF. In nucleotides, the CDR3 is TGCGCCAGCAGCCAGGAACCAGGGAATTCACCCCTCCACTTT.

J is TRBJ1-1 and V is TRBV15, with 11 positions matching TRBD1. This CDR3 is 16 amino acids long. V shed 1 base, J shed 5 bases, and the junction held 6 bases outside the gene matches. The V gene's germline CDR1 is LNHNV and CDR2 YYDKDF (reference sequence). The CDR3, as DNA: TGTGCCACCAGCAGAGTCTCCGGGACAGGGGGGACTGAAGCTTTCTTT. It is translated as CATSRVSGTGGTEAFF.

This clone was observed many times. This chain connects TRBV21-1 to TRBJ2-1; the tabulated D call, TRBD2, remains unverified against the DNA. TRBV21-1 is listed as a pseudogene. CDR3 size: 8 residues. The CDR3 DNA follows: TGTGCCACTAACTTGCAGTTCTTC. Protein product: CATNLQFF.

V is TRBV10-3 and J is TRBJ2-5; 9 bases line up with TRBD1. This CDR3 has 16 residues. Germline loops: CDR1 ENHRY, CDR2 SYGVKD. V was pared by 10 bases and J by 1 base, with 13 bases of the junction left unmatched. CDR3 sequence (DNA): TGTGCCACCTACGACAGGGGGAGAAATCTCCAAGAGACCCAGTACTTC. Encoded protein: CATYDRGRNLQETQYF.

This clone came up a few times. The chain joins TRBV6-1 to TRBJ2-3; maybe TRBD2 (6 bases). Trimming stripped 7 bases from V and 4 bases from J, with 12 bases between. CDR3 size: 13 residues. Germline assignment: CDR1 MNHNS and CDR2 SASEGT. The CDR3 protein is CASTRGVADTQYF. CDR3 in DNA: TGTGCCAGCACGCGGGGCGTGGCAGATACGCAGTATTTT.

The CDR3 DNA reads TGTGCCAGCAGAAGACAGGGTGGCTACACCTTC. Protein: CASRRQGGYTF. The chain combines TRBV2 with TRBJ1-2; 7 nucleotides align to TRBD1. The CDR3 has 11 amino acids. The trim removed 6 bases at V and 7 bases at J, leaving 2 bases unmatched. Germline V gene lookup returns CDR1 SNHLY and CDR2 FYNNEI. Filled out from reference TRBV2 and TRBJ1-2, the complete variable domain reads EPEVTQTPSHQVTQMGQEVILRCVPISNHLYFYWYRQILGQKVEFLVSFYNNEISEKSEIFDDQFSVERPDGSNFTLKIRSTKLEDSAMYFCASRRQGGYTFGSGTRLTVV.

J is TRBJ1-1 and V is TRBV7-9, with 11 bases identical to TRBD1. Trimming cost V 3 bases and J 1 base; bases outside gene matches: 4. The CDR3 runs to 16 residues. The germline CDR1 and CDR2 sequences are SEHNR and FQNEAQ (reference sequence). CDR3 in DNA: TGTGCCAGCAGCTTGGAGGACAGGGGGCCGAACACTGAAGCTTTCTTT. Protein: CASSLEDRGPNTEAFF.

The chain links TRBV14 to TRBJ2-5; D call uncertain. The J call could be wrong; TRBJ2-7 is a better fit for the DNA end. There are 11 residues in the CDR3. Per germline, CDR1 SGHDN and CDR2 FVKESK. This CDR3 reads CASSEMYEQYF. CDR3 nucleotide sequence: TGTGCCAGCAGTGAGATGTACGAGCAGTACTTC.

V gene TRBV4-1 combines with J gene TRBJ2-2; D might be TRBD1 (5 bases). This CDR3 is 14 amino acids long. V was trimmed by 1 base and J by 6 bases, leaving 9 bases between them. Germline V lookup: CDR1 MGHRA, CDR2 YSYEKL. CDR3 sequence reads: CASSQVQGAGELFF. CDR3 nucleotide sequence: TGCGCCAGCAGCCAAGTCCAGGGTGCCGGGGAGCTGTTTTTT.

This chain links TRBV6-5 with TRBJ2-1, with 7 bases identical to TRBD1. Germline values: CDR1 MNHEY, CDR2 SVGAGI. The CDR3 is 15 amino acids. J was trimmed by 12 bases and V by 0 bases; bases with no gene match: 11. In DNA form, the CDR3 reads TGTGCCAGCAGTTACTCCGGGACAGAAAGAGGTTGGCAGTTCTTC. It translates to CASSYSGTERGWQFF.

This clone has only a few counts. The gene calls are TRBV7-2 and TRBJ1-6; D not resolved. Germline CDR1 reads SGHTA; CDR2 reads FQGNSA. The CDR3 sequence is 14 residues long. Trimming took off 0 bases at V and 7 bases at J, with 7 bases between the two ends. The CDR3 DNA sequence: TGTGCCAGCAGCTTAGCCCTCGCGAATTCACCCCTCCACTTT. This encodes CASSLALANSPLHF.

This clone came up a few times. The chain combines TRBV5-1 with TRBJ2-5, with D perhaps TRBD2 (5 bases). Looked up from germline, CDR1 is SGHRS and CDR2 is YFSETQ. This CDR3 region has 12 residues. The V end lost 5 bases, the J end lost 5 bases, and 10 bases lay between the germline ends. The CDR3 bases are TGCGCCAGCAGTCCCTCGGGGGAGACCCAGTACTTC. Protein: CASSPSGETQYF.

V and J are TRBV29-1 and TRBJ1-5, with 9 bases matching TRBD1. The V segment lost 7 bases and the J segment 4 bases; nucleotides outside the gene matches: 8. Germline CDR1 and CDR2: SQVTM and ANQGSEA. The CDR3 runs to 14 residues. The DNA of the CDR3 is TGCAGCGCTGGATTGACAGGGGGGAATCAGCCCCAGCATTTT. Encoded protein: CSAGLTGGNQPQHF.

This chain joins TRBV6-1 and TRBJ1-1; TRBD1 is a possible D gene (5 bases). The V end lost 6 bases, the J end lost 7 bases, and 9 bases lay between the germline ends. Looked up from germline, CDR1 is MNHNS and CDR2 is SASEGT. The CDR3 covers 11 residues. The CDR3 region is CASRGLFEAFF. CDR3 bases: TGTGCCAGCAGGGGGCTTTTTGAAGCTTTCTTT.

The CDR3 loop is CITSMGGTGVDEQFF. The CDR3 DNA reads as TGCATAACCTCGATGGGGGGGACAGGGGTGGATGAGCAGTTCTTC. The chain recombines TRBV29-1 with TRBJ2-1; 10 positions match TRBD1. CDR1 and CDR2 from the germline V gene are SQVTM and ANQGSEA. This CDR3 spans 15 amino acids.

There are a few counts of this clone. The chain couples TRBV10-3 to TRBJ2-7; 9 nucleotides align to TRBD2. V dropped 4 bases and J dropped 5; count of bases not matched to a gene: 6. CDR1 is ENHRY and CDR2 is SYGVKD in the germline V gene. This CDR3 comprises 14 residues. For the CDR3, the DNA is TGTGCCATCAGTGGGCTAGCGGGGATAAACGAGCAGTACTTC. Translating gives CAISGLAGINEQYF.

This clone was observed a few times. J is TRBJ1-5 and V is TRBV6-6; perhaps TRBD1 as D (6 bases). Germline V gives CDR1 MNHNY, CDR2 SVGAGI (reference sequence). This CDR3 has 14 amino acids. The V gene lost 6 bases and the J gene lost 4 bases, with 13 bases spanning the gap. CDR3 residues: CASSRRQENQPQHF. CDR3 in DNA: TGTGCCAGCAGCCGACGACAGGAGAATCAGCCCCAGCATTTT.

The V and J genes are TRBV7-8 and TRBJ2-1; 9 nucleotides align to TRBD2. Trimming at V came to 1 base and at J to 7 bases, leaving 11 bases not matched to a gene. The CDR3 loop spans 17 amino acids. From germline, CDR1 is SGHVS and CDR2 FQNEAQ. The CDR3 DNA follows: TGTGCCAGCAGCTTAGAGTGGCTAGCGGGGAGGTGGAATGAGCAGTTCTTC. This translates into CASSLEWLAGRWNEQFF.

This clone was counted only a few times. This chain links TRBV7-9 with TRBJ1-5, with no clear D. Germline values: CDR1 SEHNR, CDR2 FQNEAQ (reference sequence). V gave up 3 bases and J gave up 4 bases, with 7 bases separating them. CDR3 length: 13 residues. The DNA of the CDR3 is TGTGCCAGCAGCTTCGAACAGAATCAGCCCCAGCATTTT. This codes for CASSFEQNQPQHF. Full variable domain (remainder filled in from reference TRBV7-9 and TRBJ1-5): DTGVSQNPRHKITKRGQNVTFRCDPISEHNRLYWYRQTLGQGPEFLTYFQNEAQLEKSRLLSDRFSAERPKGSFSTLEIQRTEQGDSAMYLCASSFEQNQPQHFGDGTRLSIL.

In its sample, this clone was seen a few times. The chain recombines TRBV6-5 with TRBJ1-1; D ambiguous. The V gene lost 3 bases and the J gene lost 1 base, with 15 bases spanning the gap. CDR3 length: 16 amino acids. CDR1 and CDR2 (germline): MNHEY, SVGAGI. DNA for the CDR3: TGTGCCAGCAGTTATAGTACGGTTGCAGGGAACACTGAAGCTTTCTTT. It codes for CASSYSTVAGNTEAFF.

The rearrangement links TRBV6-4 to TRBJ1-2; D is ambiguous. The ends were cut back, 4 bases at V and 7 bases at J, with 16 bases in the middle. Germline V gene data show CDR1 as MRHNA and CDR2 as SNTAGT. There are 14 residues in the CDR3. This CDR3 reads CASSAALYSGGYTF. The DNA for the CDR3 is TGTGCCAGCAGTGCCGCCTTATACAGCGGTGGCTACACCTTC.

This rearrangement joins TRBV13 to TRBJ2-7; 7 bases agree with TRBD2. J gave up 6 bases and V 5 bases, and 4 bases lay outside the gene matches. CDR3 size: 12 residues. Per germline, CDR1 PRHDT and CDR2 FYEKMQ (reference sequence). CDR3 loop: CASSGGGGEQYF. DNA of the CDR3: TGTGCCAGCAGCGGCGGGGGTGGCGAGCAGTACTTC.

The chain carries TRBV7-8 and TRBJ2-1, with 10 bases that match TRBD1. The CDR3 has 14 amino acids. V was pared by 5 bases and J by 6 bases, with 4 bases of the junction left unmatched. Germline V gene lookup returns CDR1 SGHVS and CDR2 FQNEAQ. The CDR3 region is CASSRTGGVNEQFF. CDR3 DNA: TGTGCCAGCAGCCGGACAGGGGGGGTCAATGAGCAGTTCTTC.